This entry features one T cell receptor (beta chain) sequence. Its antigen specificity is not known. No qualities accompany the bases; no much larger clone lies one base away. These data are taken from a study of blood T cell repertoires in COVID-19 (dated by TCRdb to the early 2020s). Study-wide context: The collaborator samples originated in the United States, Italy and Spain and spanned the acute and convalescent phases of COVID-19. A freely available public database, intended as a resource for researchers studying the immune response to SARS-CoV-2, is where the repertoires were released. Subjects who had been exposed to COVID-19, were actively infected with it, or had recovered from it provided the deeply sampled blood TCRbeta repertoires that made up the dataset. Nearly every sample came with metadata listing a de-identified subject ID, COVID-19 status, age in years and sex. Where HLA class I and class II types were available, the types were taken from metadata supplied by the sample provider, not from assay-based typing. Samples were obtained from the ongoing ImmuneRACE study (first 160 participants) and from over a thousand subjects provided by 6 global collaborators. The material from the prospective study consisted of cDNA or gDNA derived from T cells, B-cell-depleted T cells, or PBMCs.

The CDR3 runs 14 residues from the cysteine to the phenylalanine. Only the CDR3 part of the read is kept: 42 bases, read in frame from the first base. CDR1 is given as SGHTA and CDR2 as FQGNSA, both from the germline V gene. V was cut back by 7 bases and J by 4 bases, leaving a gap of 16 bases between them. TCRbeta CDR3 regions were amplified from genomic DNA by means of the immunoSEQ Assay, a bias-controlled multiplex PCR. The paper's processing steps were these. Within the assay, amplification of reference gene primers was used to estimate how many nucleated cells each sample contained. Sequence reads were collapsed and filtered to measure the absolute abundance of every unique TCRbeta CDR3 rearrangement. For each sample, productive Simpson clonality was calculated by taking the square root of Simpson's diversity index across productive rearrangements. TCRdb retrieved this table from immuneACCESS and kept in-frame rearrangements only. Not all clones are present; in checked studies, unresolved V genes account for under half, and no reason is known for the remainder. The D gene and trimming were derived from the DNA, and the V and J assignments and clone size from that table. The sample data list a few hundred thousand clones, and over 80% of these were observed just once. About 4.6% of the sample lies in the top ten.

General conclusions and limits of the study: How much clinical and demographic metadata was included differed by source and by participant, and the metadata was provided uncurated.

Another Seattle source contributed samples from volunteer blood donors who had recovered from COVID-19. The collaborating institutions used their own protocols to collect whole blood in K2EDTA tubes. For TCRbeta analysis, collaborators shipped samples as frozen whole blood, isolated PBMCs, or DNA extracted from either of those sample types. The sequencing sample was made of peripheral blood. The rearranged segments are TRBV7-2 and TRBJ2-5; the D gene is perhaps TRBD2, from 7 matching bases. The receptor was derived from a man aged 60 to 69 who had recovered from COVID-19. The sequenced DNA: TGTGCCAGCAACCTAGGGGGGGCATTAGAGACCCAGTACTTC. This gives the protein CASNLGGALETQYF.